This T cell receptor (beta chain) was observed in a study of identifying expanded T cells in peripheral blood (dated by TCRdb to about 2019). Study-level background: Separate aliquots of the same genomic DNA pool were sequenced to produce technical replicates, and four replicates were compared in pairs.

The immunoSEQ Assay, which uses bias-controlled multiplex PCR amplification of genomic DNA, was used to profile TCRbeta CDR3 regions. In the authors' own workflow: To quantify the absolute abundance of each unique TCRbeta CDR3 region, the sequences were collapsed and filtered. Differential abundance was assessed using a binomial (Fisher-equivalent) model and a beta-binomial model in which time-dependent variance fitted from healthy donors was added. Clones with fewer than 5 combined templates were removed, and a clone was called differentially abundant if the clone's Benjamini-Hochberg FDR was below 0.01. Beta-binomial variance was modeled as a function of total template count across the two samples using the form v = (b*log(k)+a)^2. TCRdb retrieved this table from immuneACCESS and kept in-frame rearrangements only. Not all clones are present; in checked studies, unresolved V genes account for under half, and no reason is known for the remainder. For V, J and clone size, that table is used; D and trimming come from the DNA. In all, the sample holds 97,000 or so clones, and around 89% of those were seen once. Of the sample, over 12% is held by the ten largest clones.

No immune events, such as infections, were documented for the healthy donors during the collection period. Healthy-donor blood repertoires served as a training cohort to calibrate time-dependent variance in a beta-binomial model of T-cell clone differential abundance. The training cohort was composed of roughly ten healthy donors, 3 female and 7 male. The donors were between roughly 29 and 64 years old, with an average age of approximately 46 years. Whole blood, obtained from a commercial supplier, was collected from each healthy donor at three time points spaced around 2 weeks apart. Genomic DNA was extracted from unsorted whole blood for immunosequencing. Of note for this clone: Its antigen remains unidentified. Per-base qualities were not stored, and no clone one base away is much larger.

On the study overall, not on this receptor specifically: The beta-binomial model significantly reduced the number of clones called differentially abundant and the false-positive rate across all healthy-donor time intervals. It was expected by the authors that biological variance in healthy repertoires might increase further over much longer intervals, such as months to years. For all healthy donors, the variance in clone template counts between roughly 2-week samples rose significantly as total template count increased. The binomial model flagged roughly 1.1 differentially abundant clones between technical replicates, compared with about 16 over about two weeks and 19 to 20 over about four weeks.

From cysteine to phenylalanine, the CDR3 is 13 amino acids long. Just CDR3 DNA is preserved here, 39 bases in frame from base 1. Trimming at the junction amounts to 6 bases on V and 4 bases on J, and the germline ends lie 12 bases apart. CDR1 and CDR2 (SNHLY, FYNNEI) derive from the germline V gene. This receptor chain uses TRBV2 and TRBJ1-1; the D segment could be TRBD1, given 6 matching bases. Sequenced material: blood. This sequence was found in a person aged 18 to 69 in good health. The CDR3 protein is CASRAGEGTEAFF. The nucleotide sequence is TGTGCCAGCAGGGCAGGGGAGGGCACTGAAGCTTTCTTT.